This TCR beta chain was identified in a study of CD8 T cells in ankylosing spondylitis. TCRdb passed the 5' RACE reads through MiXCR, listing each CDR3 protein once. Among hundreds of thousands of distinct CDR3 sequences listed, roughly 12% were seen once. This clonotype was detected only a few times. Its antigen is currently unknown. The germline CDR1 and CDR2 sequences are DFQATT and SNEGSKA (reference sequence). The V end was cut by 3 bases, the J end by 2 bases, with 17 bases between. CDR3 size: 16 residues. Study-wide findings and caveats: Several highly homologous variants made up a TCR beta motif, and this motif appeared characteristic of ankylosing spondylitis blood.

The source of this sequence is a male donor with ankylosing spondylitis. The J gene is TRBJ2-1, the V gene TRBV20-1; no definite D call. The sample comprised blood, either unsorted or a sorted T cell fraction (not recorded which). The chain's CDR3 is CSASARKGWTYNEQFF. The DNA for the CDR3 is TGCAGTGCTAGCGCTCGGAAAGGTTGGACCTACAATGAGCAGTTCTTC.